The 26 T cell receptor beta chains below were found in one sample sequenced in a study of blood T cell repertoires in COVID-19 (dated by TCRdb to 2020 to 2022). Receptors were amplified or captured by the immunoSEQ multiplex PCR assay. The source is immuneACCESS, and TCRdb retained only in-frame sequences with V and J called. Part of the clones is not carried over; for the studies checked, unresolved V genes explain less than half of this, and the remainder is unexplained. For this sample the table gives some 120,000 clones, of which about 88% were detected only once. Of the sample, roughly 1.4% is held by the ten largest clones. Sequencing input: peripheral blood. These receptors all stem from a human donor in a cohort sampled during active COVID-19.

The rearrangement uses TRBV7-8 and TRBJ1-1, with D perhaps matching TRBD1 (6 bases). The V and J ends lost 5 bases and 7 bases respectively, with 11 bases between them. Per germline, CDR1 SGHVS and CDR2 FQNEAQ. The CDR3 spans 12 residues. In DNA, the CDR3 is TGTGCCAGCAGCCCCGACAGGCATGAAGCTTTCTTT. As protein: CASSPDRHEAFF.

The rearrangement uses TRBV5-6 and TRBJ2-5; D might be TRBD1 (6 bases). From germline, CDR1 is SGHDT and CDR2 YYEEEE. V lost 5 bases to trimming and J lost 5 bases, with 16 bases between them. The CDR3 runs to 14 residues. This CDR3 is CASRQGESSETQYF. In nucleotides, the CDR3 is TGTGCCAGCAGACAGGGAGAGAGTTCGGAGACCCAGTACTTC.

The chain joins TRBV3-1 (or the pseudogene TRBV3-2) to TRBJ1-6; perhaps TRBD1 as D (6 bases). This CDR3 comprises 17 residues. Per the germline V gene, CDR1 is LGHDT and CDR2 is YNNKEL (reference sequence). V lost 0 bases and J lost 9, with 18 bases in between. The DNA of the CDR3 is TGTGCCAGCAGCCAAGATGTGTTGGGGGCGTTAGGTTCACCCCTCCACTTT. This gives the protein CASSQDVLGALGSPLHF.

The chain recombines TRBV13 with TRBJ2-1, with TRBD2 as a possible D gene (6 bases). Trimming cost V 6 bases and J 7 bases, with 13 bases left between them. The CDR3 runs to 13 residues. In germline, CDR1 is PRHDT, CDR2 FYEKMQ (reference sequence). CDR3 in amino acids: CASRGTARNEQFF. In DNA form, the CDR3 reads TGTGCCAGCAGGGGGACTGCGCGGAATGAGCAGTTCTTC.

This chain connects TRBV2 to TRBJ2-5; TRBD1 agrees at 11 bases. The V and J ends lost 8 bases and 4 bases, in that order; junction bases with no gene match: 6. CDR1 SNHLY and CDR2 FYNNEI come from the germline V gene. The CDR3 is made up of 14 amino acids. The DNA of the CDR3 is TGTGCCAGCGGCGGACAGGGGGCTGGAGAGACCCAGTACTTC. Translation: CASGGQGAGETQYF.

V usage is TRBV10-1 and J usage is TRBJ2-7, with 10 bases identical to TRBD2. CDR3 size: 15 residues. Germline assignment: CDR1 WNHNN and CDR2 SYGVQD (reference sequence). V lost 6 bases, J lost 4 bases, and 9 bases stayed unmatched. This chain's CDR3 is CASSLTGTSVYEQYF. For the CDR3, the DNA is TGCGCCAGCAGCCTTACCGGGACTAGCGTTTACGAGCAGTACTTC.

V is TRBV5-1 and J is TRBJ1-1; possibly TRBD1 for D (6 bases). V dropped 3 bases and J dropped 4 bases, with 16 bases sitting between them. This CDR3 spans 15 amino acids. The V gene's germline CDR1 is SGHRS and CDR2 YFSETQ. CDR3 protein: CASSWKNQGSTEAFF. The CDR3 bases are TGCGCCAGCAGCTGGAAAAACCAGGGGAGCACTGAAGCTTTCTTT. The variable domain in full, completed from reference TRBV5-1 and TRBJ1-1, reads KAGVTQTPRYLIKTRGQQVTLSCSPISGHRSVSWYQQTPGQGLQFLFEYFSETQRNKGNFPGRFSGRQFSNSRSEMNVSTLELGDSALYLCASSWKNQGSTEAFFGQGTRLTVV.

This clone is a singleton in its sample. V and J are TRBV5-4 and TRBJ1-2; 7 bases are a match to TRBD1. The CDR3 runs 14 residues. Germline V gives CDR1 SGHNT, CDR2 YYREEE (reference sequence). Trimming removed 4 bases from V and 6 bases from J; junction bases left unmatched: 9. DNA for the CDR3: TGTGCCAGCAGCGGGGGACAGTTTCGGAATGGCTACACCTTC. It translates to CASSGGQFRNGYTF. Drawing the rest from reference TRBV5-4 and TRBJ1-2, the complete variable domain is ETGVTQSPTHLIKTRGQQVTLRCSSQSGHNTVSWYQQALGQGPQFIFQYYREEENGRGNFPPRFSGLQFPNYSSELNVNALELDDSALYLCASSGGQFRNGYTFGSGTRLTVV.

This clone is a singleton in its sample. The chain links TRBV2 to TRBJ2-7, with 9 bases lining up with TRBD2. Germline trimming cut 6 bases from V and 5 bases from J; bases unmatched to any gene: 14. CDR3 length: 16 residues. Per germline, CDR1 SNHLY and CDR2 FYNNEI. DNA for the CDR3: TGTGCCAGCAGCCATGCAGTAGCGGGAGCCACCCACGAGCAGTACTTC. Protein sequence: CASSHAVAGATHEQYF.

The gene calls are TRBV2 and TRBJ2-1; perhaps TRBD2 as D (6 bases). Germline V gene lookup returns CDR1 SNHLY and CDR2 FYNNEI. V was trimmed by 6 bases and J by 6 bases, leaving 9 bases between them. The CDR3 runs 12 residues. The CDR3 sequence is CASRPEGNEQFF. The CDR3 DNA reads as TGTGCCAGCAGGCCGGAGGGCAATGAGCAGTTCTTC.

This chain links TRBV5-6 with TRBJ2-7; 9 nucleotides line up with TRBD1. The V segment lost 2 bases and the J segment 6 bases; nucleotides outside the gene matches: 6. Germline V gene data show CDR1 as SGHDT and CDR2 as YYEEEE. The CDR3 extends over 14 amino acids. The CDR3 DNA sequence: TGTGCCAGCAGCTTTGGGACAGGGCTGGTCGAGCAGTACTTC. Encoded protein: CASSFGTGLVEQYF.

The genes are TRBV29-1 and TRBJ2-7, with D uncertain. The CDR3 spans 13 residues. The V gene's germline CDR1 is SQVTM and CDR2 ANQGSEA. V was cut by 1 base and J by 2 bases, with 9 bases left in between. CDR3 in amino acids: CSVEGTKTYEQYF. CDR3 sequence (DNA): TGCAGCGTTGAAGGAACAAAAACCTACGAGCAGTACTTC.

The chain carries TRBV5-4 and TRBJ1-1, with 7 bases lining up with TRBD1. Trimming removed 0 bases from V and 1 base from J; junction bases left unmatched: 0. The CDR3 length is 14 residues. In germline, CDR1 is SGHNT, CDR2 YYREEE (reference sequence). CDR3 sequence (DNA): TGTGCCAGCAGCTTGGAGGGGGCGAACACTGAAGCTTTCTTT. It yields the protein CASSLEGANTEAFF.

Concerning this clone itself: Within the sample, other DNA sequences also encode this same CDR3. The chain couples TRBV3-1 (or the pseudogene TRBV3-2) to TRBJ2-7, with 9 nucleotides matching TRBD2. This CDR3 comprises 17 residues. V was pared by 6 bases and J by 0 bases, with 12 bases of the junction left unmatched. Germline CDR1 reads LGHDT; CDR2 reads YNNKEL (reference sequence). CDR3 DNA: TGTGCCAGCAGTCCTCGAACTAGCGGGCCGAGCTCCTACGAGCAGTACTTC. Amino acids: CASSPRTSGPSSYEQYF.

The chain carries TRBV2 and TRBJ2-7; D call uncertain. In germline, CDR1 is SNHLY, CDR2 FYNNEI. The V and J ends lost 6 bases and 7 bases respectively, with 13 bases between them. The CDR3 spans 12 residues. DNA of the CDR3: TGTGCCAGCAGCCCCGTGGGCTGGGAGCAGTACTTC. This gives the protein CASSPVGWEQYF.

V is TRBV7-6 and J is TRBJ2-3; D is perhaps TRBD2 (6 bases). Trimming removed 0 bases at V and 2 bases at J, with 12 bases between. The CDR3 loop spans 16 amino acids. Germline lookup yields CDR1 SGHVS and CDR2 FNYEAQ. In DNA form, the CDR3 reads TGTGCCAGCAGCTTAGCTAGCGGATATAACACAGATACGCAGTATTTT. Translated: CASSLASGYNTDTQYF.

The rearrangement joins TRBV5-5 to TRBJ1-4; no clear D. CDR1 and CDR2 (germline): SGHKS, YYEKEE (reference sequence). This CDR3 has 13 residues. V lost 3 bases, J lost 5 bases, and 8 bases lay in between. Here the CDR3 reads CASSWEENEKLFF. The CDR3 bases are TGTGCCAGCAGCTGGGAGGAAAATGAAAAACTGTTTTTT.

This clone was observed a single time. The V call is TRBV5-4, the J call TRBJ1-1; maybe TRBD1 (5 bases). The CDR3 contains 16 residues. CDR1 and CDR2 from the germline V gene are SGHNT and YYREEE (reference sequence). V was trimmed by 4 bases and J by 0 bases, leaving 16 bases between them. CDR3 sequence (DNA): TGTGCCAGCAGCATAACGCCGACAGCCATGAACACTGAAGCTTTCTTT. It yields the protein CASSITPTAMNTEAFF.

This sequence joins TRBV5-1 and TRBJ2-3, with 9 bases aligning to TRBD1. The germline CDR1 and CDR2 sequences are SGHRS and YFSETQ. V trimming: 4 bases; J trimming: 8 bases; junction bases outside the gene matches: 5. The CDR3 is 13 residues long. CDR3 region: CASSTDRGGTQYF. CDR3 nucleotide sequence: TGCGCCAGCAGCACGGACAGGGGTGGTACGCAGTATTTT.

The chain is built from TRBV11-1 and TRBJ2-1; D gene ambiguous. CDR1 SGHAT and CDR2 FQDESV come from the germline V gene (reference sequence). V shed 5 bases and J shed 0 bases, with 8 bases lying between them. The CDR3 contains 14 residues. CDR3 nucleotide sequence: TGTGCCAGCAGCCATCGTAGCTCCTACAATGAGCAGTTCTTC. The encoded protein is CASSHRSSYNEQFF. The variable domain in full, completed from reference TRBV11-1 and TRBJ2-1, reads EAEVAQSPRYKITEKSQAVAFWCDPISGHATLYWYRQILGQGPELLVQFQDESVVDDSQLPKDRFSAERLKGVDSTLKIQPAELGDSAMYLCASSHRSSYNEQFFGPGTRLTVL.

The table lists this clone with a few counts. J is TRBJ2-7 and V is TRBV19, with D hard to call. This CDR3 spans 12 amino acids. The germline gives CDR1 LNHDA, CDR2 SQIVND (reference sequence). V dropped 7 bases and J dropped 6 bases, with 13 bases sitting between them. The CDR3 loop reads CASNAPGIEQYF. The CDR3 bases are TGTGCCAGTAACGCGCCGGGTATCGAGCAGTACTTC. The whole variable domain, filled in from reference TRBV19 and TRBJ2-7, reads DGGITQSPKYLFRKEGQNVTLSCEQNLNHDAMYWYRQDPGQGLRLIYYSQIVNDFQKGDIAEGYSVSREKKESFPLTVTSAQKNPTAFYLCASNAPGIEQYFGPGTRLTVT.

This clone came up once. The chain employs TRBV19 and TRBJ2-7, with 9 bases aligning to TRBD2. After removal of 3 bases from V and 6 bases from J, the junction contained 21 bases not matched to a gene. Germline assignment: CDR1 LNHDA and CDR2 SQIVND (reference sequence). The CDR3 is made up of 19 amino acids. Written as DNA, the CDR3 is TGTGCCAGTAGTATGTTTGTCTGGTCTGGGTCTAGCGGGACGGGCGAGCAGTACTTC. It specifies CASSMFVWSGSSGTGEQYF.

This chain links TRBV25-1 with TRBJ2-5; 11 bases align to TRBD2. The trim removed 1 base at V and 1 base at J, leaving 5 bases unmatched. The CDR3 length is 17 residues. Germline assignment: CDR1 MGHDK and CDR2 SYGVNS. Written as DNA, the CDR3 is TGTGCCAGCAGTGAATCGGTAGCGGGGGGGTCCCAAGAGACCCAGTACTTC. Translating it yields CASSESVAGGSQETQYF.

J is TRBJ2-5 and V is TRBV2, with a possible D match to TRBD2 (6 bases). Germline V gene lookup returns CDR1 SNHLY and CDR2 FYNNEI. The length of the CDR3 is 12 residues. Between the trimmed V and J ends, which lost 5 bases and 5 bases, there was a span of 9 bases. CDR3 sequence (DNA): TGTGCCAGCAGTCGCCGGGGGGAGACCCAGTACTTC. Protein sequence: CASSRRGETQYF.

The chain combines TRBV25-1 with TRBJ2-3, with 7 bases aligning to TRBD2. The germline V gene has CDR1 MGHDK and CDR2 SYGVNS. V lost 4 bases to trimming and J lost 0 bases; unmatched junction nucleotides: 1. CDR3 length: 14 amino acids. CDR3 sequence reads: CASSGAGSTDTQYF. CDR3 DNA: TGTGCCAGCAGTGGAGCGGGGAGCACAGATACGCAGTATTTT.

This chain joins TRBV4-2 and TRBJ2-3, with D possibly matching TRBD2 (6 bases). Trimming left V 1 base short and J 5 bases short, with 16 bases between. Germline assignment: CDR1 LGHNA and CDR2 YNFKEQ. CDR3 length equals 16 residues. CDR3 nucleotide sequence: TGTGCCAGCAGCCAAGTCAGGGTCGGGAGTAAAGATACGCAGTATTTT. Protein: CASSQVRVGSKDTQYF.